This paragraph covers one T cell receptor (beta chain) sequence. Its specificity is not known. Those who donated were healthy bone marrow donors. The data derive from a study of cytomegalovirus exposure and HLA in healthy donors. V shed 3 bases and J 5 bases; nucleotides not matched to a gene: 7. The CDR3 sequence is 15 residues long. CDR1 and CDR2 (germline): SEHNR, FQNEAQ (reference sequence). Study-level points and caveats: The listing of 150 to 200 TCR beta chains classed them as cytomegalovirus-associated.

PCR primers comprised 60 Vbeta and 13 Jbeta primers. Sequenced by immunoSEQ multiplex PCR; TCRdb stores in-frame clones only, minus some. The sample totals 70,000 to 100,000 clones. This clonotype was sampled from a girl aged 5 to 17 in good health and CMV-seropositive. Source material: PBMCs. The chain has TRBV7-9 and TRBJ2-5; TRBD1 matches 9 bases. CDR3 residues: CASSFQQGAGETQYF. Here the CDR3 DNA reads TGTGCCAGCAGCTTCCAACAGGGGGCCGGGGAGACCCAGTACTTC.